The next 23 T cell receptor beta chains were all read from a single sample in a study of patients and donors after allogeneic stem cell transplantation. In TCRdb, the RT-PCR reads were re-called with MiXCR into one record per CDR3 protein. The sample includes a few hundred thousand distinct CDR3 sequences, 38% of them seen just once. Sequencing input: blood, either unsorted or a sorted T cell fraction (not recorded which). Receptors originate from a human donor who was either an allogeneic HSCT recipient or a stem cell or donor lymphocyte infusion donor (not recorded which). It is not recorded whose cells these are; they may come from a transplant donor.

The chain recombines TRBV6-6 with TRBJ2-5; no reliable D call. V dropped 5 bases and J dropped 5 bases, with 12 bases sitting between them. Germline CDR1 is MNHNY and CDR2 is SVGAGI (reference sequence). The CDR3 sequence is 13 residues long. The CDR3 spells CASSQPEEETQYF. Here the CDR3 DNA reads TGTGCCAGCAGTCAGCCTGAGGAGGAGACCCAGTACTTC.

J is TRBJ2-3 and V is TRBV28; D is perhaps TRBD1 or TRBD2 (5 bases each). Germline loops: CDR1 MDHEN, CDR2 SYDVKM. V lost 3 bases to trimming and J lost 0 bases, with 10 bases between them. The CDR3 contains 15 residues. CDR3: CASSFEGISTDTQYF. The DNA of the CDR3 is TGTGCCAGCAGTTTCGAGGGGATTAGCACAGATACGCAGTATTTT.

This sequence joins TRBV5-1 and TRBJ2-1; D unresolved. V lost 6 bases to trimming and J lost 4 bases, with 11 bases between them. The V gene's germline CDR1 is SGHRS and CDR2 YFSETQ. The CDR3 totals 13 residues. CDR3 in DNA: TGCGCCAGCACCCTTTCTGGTTACAATGAGCAGTTCTTC. Residues: CASTLSGYNEQFF.

The CDR3 spells CAISDPRVGSGANVLTF. CDR3 DNA sequence: TGTGCCATCAGTGACCCCCGGGTGGGGTCTGGGGCCAACGTCCTGACTTTC. The V and J genes are TRBV10-3 and TRBJ2-6; D gene unclear. Per germline, CDR1 ENHRY and CDR2 SYGVKD. CDR3 size: 17 residues. The ends were cut back, 3 bases at V and 1 base at J, with 13 bases in the middle.

The chain employs TRBV11-2 and TRBJ2-3, with 10 bases aligning to TRBD2. The CDR3 is 15 residues long. Trimming removed 5 bases from V and 3 bases from J; junction bases left unmatched: 5. Germline CDR1 SGHAT, CDR2 FQNNGV. The CDR3 loop reads CASSVSGGATDTQYF. CDR3 coding DNA: TGTGCCAGCAGCGTAAGCGGGGGGGCAACAGATACGCAGTATTTT.

The V and J genes are TRBV6-6 and TRBJ1-4, with D uncertain. The CDR3 runs 15 residues. Trimming removed 2 bases at V and 8 bases at J, with 15 bases between. The germline V gene has CDR1 MNHNY and CDR2 SVGAGI (reference sequence). CDR3 in DNA: TGTGCCAGCAGTTACAGTCGGGGTTTAGAAGAAAAACTGTTTTTT. As protein: CASSYSRGLEEKLFF.

This clonotype has just a few counts. The chain uses TRBV7-8 and TRBJ1-5, with no clear D. The CDR3 is 13 residues long. Trimming shortened V by 2 bases and J by 3 bases, and 5 bases separated the two germline ends. From germline, CDR1 is SGHVS and CDR2 FQNEAQ. DNA for the CDR3: TGTGCCAGCAGCTTAACCCACAATCAGCCCCAGCATTTT. It translates to CASSLTHNQPQHF.

Only a few counts were recorded for this clonotype. The V gene is TRBV20-1, the J gene TRBJ1-5; 8 bases agree with TRBD1. V lost 0 bases to trimming and J lost 5 bases; unmatched junction nucleotides: 9. Germline V gives CDR1 DFQATT, CDR2 SNEGSKA (reference sequence). The CDR3 runs 16 residues. CDR3 sequence reads: CSARDFGRGQDQPQHF. The CDR3 bases are TGCAGTGCTAGAGATTTTGGCAGGGGGCAAGATCAGCCCCAGCATTTT.

The chain is built from TRBV5-5 and TRBJ2-7; 8 nucleotides match TRBD1. Germline values: CDR1 SGHKS, CDR2 YYEKEE (reference sequence). The CDR3 is made up of 14 amino acids. Germline trimming cut 3 bases from V and 2 bases from J; bases unmatched to any gene: 4. The CDR3 reads CASSYGQGPYEQYF. The CDR3, as DNA: TGTGCCAGCAGCTACGGACAGGGCCCCTACGAGCAGTACTTC.

This clonotype has a single count. The chain carries TRBV29-1 and TRBJ2-7; possible D gene TRBD2, 6 bases. This CDR3 contains 11 residues. Germline V lookup: CDR1 SQVTM, CDR2 ANQGSEA. Trimming left V 3 bases short and J 7 bases short, with 10 bases between. The CDR3 DNA reads as TGCAGCGTTGAGGCGGCGGGGGAGCAGTACTTC. Amino acids: CSVEAAGEQYF.

The chain joins TRBV10-3 to TRBJ1-2; no clear D gene. CDR1 ENHRY and CDR2 SYGVKD come from the germline V gene. The CDR3 consists of 15 residues. V lost 2 bases and J lost 6, with 16 bases in between. This chain's CDR3 is CAISERVLPGHGYTF. CDR3 DNA: TGTGCCATCAGTGAGAGGGTCCTCCCCGGCCATGGCTACACCTTC.

This clonotype has more than one count but fewer than ten. The chain employs TRBV30 and TRBJ1-1; D unresolved. The V gene lost 1 base and the J gene lost 6 bases, with 9 bases spanning the gap. The CDR3 sequence is 12 residues long. Per the germline V gene, CDR1 is GTSNPN and CDR2 is SVGIG (reference sequence). CDR3 in DNA: TGTGCCTGGAGTGGCTTCTATCCTGAAGCTTTCTTT. Protein sequence: CAWSGFYPEAFF.

The V call is TRBV29-1, the J call TRBJ2-1; 9 bases map to TRBD2. The length of the CDR3 is 14 residues. V shed 5 bases, J shed 6 bases, and the junction held 8 bases outside the gene matches. Germline CDR1 SQVTM, CDR2 ANQGSEA. This chain's CDR3 is CSVIPGLAPNEQFF. CDR3 sequence (DNA): TGCAGCGTTATACCGGGACTAGCACCCAATGAGCAGTTCTTC.

This clonotype came up a few times. The chain carries TRBV27 and TRBJ2-7, with 7 bases matching TRBD2. There are 12 residues in the CDR3. From germline, CDR1 is MNHEY and CDR2 SMNVEV (reference sequence). V was pared by 8 bases and J by 1 base, with 2 bases of the junction left unmatched. The CDR3 DNA follows: TGTGCCAGCCGGGGGGTATCCTACGAGCAGTACTTC. Protein sequence: CASRGVSYEQYF.

The rearrangement joins TRBV25-1 to TRBJ1-2; no clear D. The CDR3 length is 13 residues. The ends were cut back, 5 bases at V and 4 bases at J, with 11 bases in the middle. Germline loops: CDR1 MGHDK, CDR2 SYGVNS. The CDR3 bases are TGTGCCAGCAGTCCCCCCCGGGGCTATGGCTACACCTTC. This gives the protein CASSPPRGYGYTF.

The chain couples TRBV7-6 to TRBJ1-2; D call uncertain. The CDR3 extends over 13 amino acids. Germline assignment: CDR1 SGHVS and CDR2 FNYEAQ. The V gene lost 5 bases and the J gene lost 2 bases, with 9 bases spanning the gap. In DNA form, the CDR3 reads TGTGCCAGCAGCCCGGTATCGAACTATGGCTACACCTTC. This translates into CASSPVSNYGYTF.

The sample holds a few counts of this clonotype. The V gene is TRBV20-1, the J gene TRBJ2-2; D not resolved. Trimming pared 0 bases from V and 8 bases from J, leaving 7 bases between. The CDR3 covers 12 residues. Per the germline V gene, CDR1 is DFQATT and CDR2 is SNEGSKA (reference sequence). CDR3 in DNA: TGCAGTGCTAGAGATGGGGTGGGGGAGCTGTTTTTT. It specifies CSARDGVGELFF.

V gene TRBV20-1 combines with J gene TRBJ1-6, with D unresolved. CDR3 length equals 17 residues. Per germline, CDR1 DFQATT and CDR2 SNEGSKA (reference sequence). V lost 1 base and J lost 0, with 13 bases in between. The CDR3 spells CSARVSPMSSYNSPLHF. The CDR3 coding sequence is TGCAGTGCTAGAGTAAGCCCCATGAGCTCCTATAATTCACCCCTCCACTTT.

The V and J genes are TRBV7-2 and TRBJ2-2; 11 bases agree with TRBD2. With V trimmed by 5 bases and J by 6 bases, 8 bases remained unmatched. The CDR3 spans 16 residues. The germline V gene encodes CDR1 SGHTA and CDR2 FQGNSA. The CDR3 reads CASSLTSGGRSGELFF. As DNA, the CDR3 is TGTGCCAGCAGCCTTACTAGCGGGGGAAGATCCGGGGAGCTGTTTTTT.

The chain links TRBV5-1 to TRBJ2-1, with D uncertain. Trimming took 1 base from V and 7 from J, leaving 6 bases between them. From germline, CDR1 is SGHRS and CDR2 YFSETQ. This CDR3 has 12 amino acids. The CDR3: CASSLSANEQFF. The CDR3 DNA is TGCGCCAGCAGCTTGAGCGCTAATGAGCAGTTCTTC.

The gene calls are TRBV7-9 and TRBJ2-7; no reliable D call. The V end was cut by 0 bases, the J end by 1 base, with 7 bases between. Germline V CDR1 and CDR2: SEHNR, FQNEAQ (reference sequence). The CDR3 spans 14 residues. DNA for the CDR3: TGTGCCAGCAGCTTAGCTGTCTCTTCCTACGAGCAGTACTTC. Amino acid sequence: CASSLAVSSYEQYF.

V and J are TRBV12-3 or TRBV12-4 and TRBJ1-2, with TRBD1 identical over 7 bases. The CDR3 contains 14 residues. Trimming at V came to 3 bases and at J to 5 bases, leaving 6 bases not matched to a gene. In DNA, the CDR3 is TGTGCCAGCAGTTTCCAAGGGACAGTTTATGGCTACACCTTC. Protein sequence: CASSFQGTVYGYTF.

The CDR3 sequence: CASSQIREKLFF. CDR3 DNA: TGTGCCAGCAGCCAAATTCGCGAAAAACTGTTTTTT. The rearrangement uses TRBV3-1 and TRBJ1-4, with D uncertain. The V gene's germline CDR1 is LGHDT and CDR2 YNNKEL (reference sequence). V lost 2 bases, J lost 8 bases, and 6 bases lay in between. This CDR3 is built from 12 residues.